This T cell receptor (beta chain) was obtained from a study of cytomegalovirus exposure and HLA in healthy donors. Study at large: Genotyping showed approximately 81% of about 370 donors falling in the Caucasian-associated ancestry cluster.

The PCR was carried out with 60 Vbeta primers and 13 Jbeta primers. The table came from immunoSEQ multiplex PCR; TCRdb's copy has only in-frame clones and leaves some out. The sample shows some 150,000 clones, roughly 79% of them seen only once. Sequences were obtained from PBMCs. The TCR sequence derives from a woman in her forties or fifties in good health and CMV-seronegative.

The CDR3 DNA reads as TGTGCCAGCACCTTAGGGGAAATGTATGGCTACACCTTC. Amino acid sequence: CASTLGEMYGYTF. This chain connects TRBV27 to TRBJ1-2, with D tentatively TRBD1 (5 bases). CDR3 length: 13 residues. Germline V lookup: CDR1 MNHEY, CDR2 SMNVEV (reference sequence). The ends were cut back, 7 bases at V and 5 bases at J, with 14 bases in the middle.